Listed here is a single T cell receptor (beta chain). Its antigen is not known. This sample stems from a study of graft-versus-host responses after intestinal transplantation. About the study: Once they had received anti-thymocyte globulin induction, all recipients took tacrolimus and steroids for approximately 3 years.

Produced via immunoSEQ multiplex PCR; TCRdb's table is partial and in-frame only. The sample yields approximately 85,000 clones, 85% to 95% seen once. This CDR3 region has 12 residues. V lost 9 bases and J lost 6; bases outside the gene matches: 6. Germline CDR1 and CDR2: SNHLY and FYNNEI. The rearrangement uses TRBV2 and TRBJ2-3; 7 positions agree with TRBD2. Sequenced here: unstimulated CD8+ T cells sorted from spleen or lymph node cells, sampled before transplant. The clonotype was recovered from a human donor who was the organ donor for an intestinal transplant. The CDR3 DNA is TGTGCCAGAAGCGGGGTCAGGGATACGCAGTATTTT. This sequence encodes CARSGVRDTQYF.